This T cell receptor (beta chain) appears in the sequencing data of a study of cytomegalovirus exposure and HLA in healthy donors. Germline lookup yields CDR1 MNHEY and CDR2 SVGAGI. V was clipped by 0 bases and J by 7 bases; unmatched bases: 4. The CDR3 has 16 amino acids. PCR primers comprised 60 Vbeta and 13 Jbeta primers. Assay: immunoSEQ multiplex PCR; the TCRdb copy retains only in-frame clones and omits some. The table shows more than 85,000 clones, with 69% occurring only once. This chain connects TRBV6-5 to TRBJ2-1; 12 bases are shared with TRBD2. Input material: PBMCs. This sequence was found in a female donor in good health and CMV-seronegative. The CDR3 nucleotides are TGTGCCAGCAGTTACTCGGCTAGCGGGAGGGGAAATGAGCAGTTCTTC. This encodes CASSYSASGRGNEQFF.